This is a list of T cell receptor beta chains from one sample in a study of cytomegalovirus exposure and HLA in healthy donors. Sequencing used immunoSEQ multiplex PCR; TCRdb keeps in-frame clones, though not all of them. The sample includes about 190,000 clones, about three quarters seen only once; the top ten take 2% to 2.5%. What was sequenced was PBMCs. All receptors derive from a woman aged 25 to 39 in good health and CMV-seropositive. CDR3s include the opening cysteine and the closing phenylalanine or tryptophan. The D gene is left open where the match is weak. Some rows have no size entry. The others give once, few or many, or a class for an expanded clone.

j_gene,abundance,d_gene,v_gene,CDR3nt,CDR3aa
TRBJ1-1,once,NA,TRBV7-8,TGTGCCAGCAGCAACACAGTCAACACTGAAGCTTTCTTT,CASSNTVNTEAFF
TRBJ1-6,NA,NA,TRBV6-6,TGTGCCAGCAGCTGGCCAGATAATTCACCCCTCCACTTT,CASSWPDNSPLHF
TRBJ2-1,NA,NA,TRBV5-8,TGTGCCAGCTTGGCCAGGCTTGCCTACAATGAGCAGTTCTTC,CASLARLAYNEQFF
TRBJ2-1,NA,NA,TRBV18,TGTGCCAGCTCACCACGGCAACACGATGAGCAGTTCTTC,CASSPRQHDEQFF
TRBJ2-2,once,NA,TRBV27,TGTGCCAGCAGTTATTGGAGTGGCGGGGAGCTGTTTTTT,CASSYWSGGELFF
TRBJ2-1,NA,TRBD1,TRBV5-1,TGCGCCAGCAGCTTGGTAGGGACAGACCCAGAGCAGTTCTTC,CASSLVGTDPEQFF
TRBJ2-7,NA,NA,TRBV6-5,TGTGCCAGCGCAGAGAGCAGGGGCAGCTACGAGCAGTACTTC,CASAESRGSYEQYF
TRBJ1-1,once,NA,TRBV19,TGTGCCAGTAGCCATGTGGGGGCGATAGCTTTCTTT,CASSHVGAIAFF
TRBJ1-1,few,NA,TRBV5-4,TGTGCCAGCAGCTTGCAGGGTGTGAACACTGAAGCTTTCTTT,CASSLQGVNTEAFF
TRBJ2-5,NA,NA,TRBV29-1,TGCAGCGTTGTACCAGGGTCCTACCAAGAGACCCAGTACTTC,CSVVPGSYQETQYF
TRBJ2-3,NA,TRBD2,TRBV7-3,TGTGCCAGCAGCGTGGGACTAGCGGCTAGCACAGATACGCAGTATTTT,CASSVGLAASTDTQYF
TRBJ1-3,few,TRBD1,TRBV18,TGTGCCAGCTCACCATCACAGGGGAGCTCTGGAAACACCATATATTTT,CASSPSQGSSGNTIYF
TRBJ2-3,NA,NA,TRBV5-1,TGCGCCAGCAGCCCTAGCACAGATACGCAGTATTTT,CASSPSTDTQYF
TRBJ2-3,NA,TRBD1,TRBV7-3,TGTGCCAGCAGCCCCAGGACAGGGGCGCTTGGTACGCAGTATTTT,CASSPRTGALGTQYF